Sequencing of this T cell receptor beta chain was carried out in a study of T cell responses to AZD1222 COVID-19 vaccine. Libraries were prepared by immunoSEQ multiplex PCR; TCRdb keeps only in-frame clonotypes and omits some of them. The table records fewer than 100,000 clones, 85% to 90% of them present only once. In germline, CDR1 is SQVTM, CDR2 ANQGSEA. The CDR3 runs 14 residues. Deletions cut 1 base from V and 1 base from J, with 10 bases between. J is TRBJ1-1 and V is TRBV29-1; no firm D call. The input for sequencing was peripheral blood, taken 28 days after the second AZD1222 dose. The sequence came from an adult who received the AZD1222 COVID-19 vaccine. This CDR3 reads CSVEGHRTNTEAFF. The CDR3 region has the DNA TGCAGCGTTGAAGGACACCGGACGAACACTGAAGCTTTCTTT.